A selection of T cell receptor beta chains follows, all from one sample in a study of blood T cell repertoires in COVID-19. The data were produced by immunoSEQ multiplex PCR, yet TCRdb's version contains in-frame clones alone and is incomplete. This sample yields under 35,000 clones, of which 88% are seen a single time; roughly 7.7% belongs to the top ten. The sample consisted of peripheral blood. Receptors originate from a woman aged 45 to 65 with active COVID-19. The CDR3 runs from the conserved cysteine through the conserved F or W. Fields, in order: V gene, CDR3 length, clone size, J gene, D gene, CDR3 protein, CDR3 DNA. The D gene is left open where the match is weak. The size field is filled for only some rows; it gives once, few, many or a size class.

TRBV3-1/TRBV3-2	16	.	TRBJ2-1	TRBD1	CASSPGQGASYNEQFF	TGTGCCAGCAGCCCAGGACAGGGGGCGTCCTACAATGAGCAGTTCTTC
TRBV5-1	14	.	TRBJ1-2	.	CASRGTGSNYGYTF	TGCGCCAGCAGGGGAACAGGAAGTAACTATGGCTACACCTTC
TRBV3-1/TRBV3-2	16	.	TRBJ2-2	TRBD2	CASTPFGGSNTGELFF	TGTGCCAGCACCCCTTTCGGCGGGAGTAACACCGGGGAGCTGTTTTTT
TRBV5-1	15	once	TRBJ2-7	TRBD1	CASSTFLTGDGEQYF	TGCGCCAGCAGCACTTTTTTGACAGGGGATGGCGAGCAGTACTTC
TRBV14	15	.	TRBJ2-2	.	CASSQDGQFTGELFF	TGTGCCAGCAGCCAAGATGGTCAGTTCACCGGGGAGCTGTTTTTT
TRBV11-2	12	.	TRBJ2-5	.	CASSFPGGTQYF	TGTGCCAGCAGCTTCCCCGGGGGGACCCAGTACTTC
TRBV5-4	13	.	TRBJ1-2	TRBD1	CASSRTGVYGYTF	TGTGCCAGCAGCCGCACAGGGGTCTATGGCTACACCTTC
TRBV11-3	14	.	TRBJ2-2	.	CASSLDPEAGELFF	TGTGCCAGCAGCTTAGATCCAGAGGCCGGGGAGCTGTTTTTT
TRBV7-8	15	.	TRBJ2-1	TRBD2	CASSSLAGGYNEQFF	TGTGCCAGCAGCTCACTAGCGGGAGGGTACAATGAGCAGTTCTTC
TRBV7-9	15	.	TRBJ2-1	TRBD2	CASSLVTSGSNEQFF	TGTGCCAGCAGCTTAGTGACTAGCGGGAGCAATGAGCAGTTCTTC
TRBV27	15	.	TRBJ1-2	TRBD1	CASSFRRSGGNGYTF	TGTGCCAGCAGTTTTCGTAGGTCAGGGGGTAATGGCTACACCTTC
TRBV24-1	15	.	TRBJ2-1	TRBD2	CATSDSKRGGNEQFF	TGTGCCACCAGTGATTCCAAGCGGGGGGGCAATGAGCAGTTCTTC
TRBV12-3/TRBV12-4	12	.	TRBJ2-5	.	CASSLYGETQYF	TGTGCCAGCAGTTTGTACGGGGAGACCCAGTACTTC
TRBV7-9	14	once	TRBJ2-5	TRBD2	CASILAGVGETQYF	TGTGCCAGCATACTAGCGGGAGTAGGAGAGACCCAGTACTTC
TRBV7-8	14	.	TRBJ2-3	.	CASSFTSPTDTQYF	TGTGCCAGCAGCTTCACTTCCCCCACAGATACGCAGTATTTT
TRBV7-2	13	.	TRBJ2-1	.	CASSLGLGDEQFF	TGTGCCAGCAGCCTGGGACTCGGCGATGAGCAGTTCTTC
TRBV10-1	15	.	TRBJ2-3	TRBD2	CASSKGLAGTDTQYF	TGCGCCAGCAGTAAGGGACTAGCGGGCACAGATACGCAGTATTTT
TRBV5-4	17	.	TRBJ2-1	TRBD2	CASSSGTSGSSYNEQFF	TGTGCCAGCAGCTCCGGGACTAGCGGGAGCTCCTACAATGAGCAGTTCTTC
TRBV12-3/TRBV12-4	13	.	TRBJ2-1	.	CASSAQGGNEQFF	TGTGCCAGCAGTGCACAGGGTGGCAATGAGCAGTTCTTC
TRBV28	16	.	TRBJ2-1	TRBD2	CASSLSSGRARNEQFF	TGTGCCAGCAGTCTAAGTAGCGGGAGGGCACGGAATGAGCAGTTCTTC
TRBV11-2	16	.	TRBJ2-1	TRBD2	CASSPPLAGGPHEQFF	TGTGCCAGCAGCCCACCGCTAGCGGGAGGGCCACATGAGCAGTTCTTC
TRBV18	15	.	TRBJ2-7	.	CASSISPQGTYEQYF	TGTGCCAGCTCAATCTCCCCACAGGGAACCTACGAGCAGTACTTC
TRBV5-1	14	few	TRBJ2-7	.	CASSLEGGGYEQYF	TGCGCCAGCAGCTTGGAGGGGGGAGGGTACGAGCAGTACTTC
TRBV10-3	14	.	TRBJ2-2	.	CAITRNRETGELFF	TGTGCCATCACGCGAAACAGGGAGACCGGGGAGCTGTTTTTT
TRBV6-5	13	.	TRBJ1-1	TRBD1	CASSQTGGTEAFF	TGTGCCAGCAGTCAAACAGGGGGCACTGAAGCTTTCTTT
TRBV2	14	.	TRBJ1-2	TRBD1	CASRLDRLDYGYTF	TGTGCCAGCAGGTTGGACAGGCTGGACTATGGCTACACCTTC
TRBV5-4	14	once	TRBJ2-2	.	CASSLDHYTGELFF	TGTGCCAGCAGCTTGGACCACTACACCGGGGAGCTGTTTTTT
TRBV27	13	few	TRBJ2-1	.	CASSSLTSNEQFF	TGTGCCAGCAGTTCCCTGACTAGCAATGAGCAGTTCTTC
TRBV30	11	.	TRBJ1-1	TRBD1	CAWSRGGSAFF	TGTGCCTGGAGCAGAGGGGGCTCAGCTTTCTTT
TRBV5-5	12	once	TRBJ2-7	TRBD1	CASSADRDEQYF	TGTGCCAGCAGCGCCGACAGGGACGAGCAGTACTTC
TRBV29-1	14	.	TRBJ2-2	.	CSVEDQANTGELFF	TGCAGCGTTGAAGACCAGGCCAACACCGGGGAGCTGTTTTTT
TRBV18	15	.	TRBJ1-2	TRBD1	CASSPRTTGGYGYTF	TGTGCCAGCTCACCAAGAACGACAGGGGGATATGGCTACACCTTC
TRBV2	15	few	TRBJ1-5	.	CASSVWDTGNQPQHF	TGTGCCAGCAGTGTTTGGGACACGGGCAATCAGCCCCAGCATTTT
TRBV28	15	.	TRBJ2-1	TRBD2	CASRPPGLVYNEQFF	TGTGCCAGCAGACCACCGGGACTAGTATACAATGAGCAGTTCTTC
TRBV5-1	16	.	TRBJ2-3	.	CASSLTNLMLTDTQYF	TGCGCCAGCAGCTTAACCAACCTAATGCTCACAGATACGCAGTATTTT